The text below deals with one TCR beta chain. The target antigen is unknown. The length of the CDR3 is 15 residues. Germline lookup yields CDR1 MDHEN and CDR2 SYDVKM. The V end lost 6 bases, the J end lost 5 bases, and 20 bases lay between the germline ends. This sample is drawn from a study of shared clonotypes between healthy human individuals. Overall study findings and caveats: Clonotypes that were shared across a handful of donors made up around 5.5% of naive CD4 clonotypes.

Measured with immunoSEQ multiplex PCR; TCRdb has only the in-frame clones, and not every one. The sample includes 950,000 to 1,100,000 clones, around 76% seen only once; the top ten take approximately 1.3%. The chain combines TRBV28 with TRBJ2-7, with D possibly being TRBD1 or TRBD2 (5 bases each). Sequenced: memory CD4+ T cells sorted from blood. The subset denotes: CD45RA-negative fraction. This TCR was recovered from a man aged 18-30 years in good health. CDR3 sequence reads: CASSPGPSRGDEQYF. CDR3 DNA sequence: TGTGCCAGCAGCCCGGGACCCTCGAGGGGTGACGAGCAGTACTTC.